This TCR beta chain was sequenced during a study of T-cell reconstitution after alpha-beta-depleted transplantation in children. The table lists this clonotype with a few counts. The V gene's germline CDR1 is MGHRA and CDR2 YSYEKL. The CDR3 loop spans 14 amino acids. The ends were cut back, 0 bases at V and 5 bases at J, with 10 bases in the middle. The TCRbeta library was prepared with unique molecular identifiers. TCRdb fed the PCR reads into MiXCR, producing one record per CDR3 protein. Of about 250,000 distinct CDR3 sequences listed, about 24% are singletons. The sample was PBMCs, mostly from graft donor cells, taken 360 days after TCRalphabeta/CD19-depleted stem cell transplant. The sequence was collected from a female patient between 2 and 15 years old who had a stem cell transplant for congenital amegakaryocytic thrombocytopenia, so the T cells may come from the graft donor. This chain joins TRBV4-1 and TRBJ2-5; D not certain. Here the CDR3 reads CASSQDLVGETQYF. The CDR3 DNA follows: TGCGCCAGCAGCCAAGACCTCGTGGGGGAGACCCAGTACTTC.